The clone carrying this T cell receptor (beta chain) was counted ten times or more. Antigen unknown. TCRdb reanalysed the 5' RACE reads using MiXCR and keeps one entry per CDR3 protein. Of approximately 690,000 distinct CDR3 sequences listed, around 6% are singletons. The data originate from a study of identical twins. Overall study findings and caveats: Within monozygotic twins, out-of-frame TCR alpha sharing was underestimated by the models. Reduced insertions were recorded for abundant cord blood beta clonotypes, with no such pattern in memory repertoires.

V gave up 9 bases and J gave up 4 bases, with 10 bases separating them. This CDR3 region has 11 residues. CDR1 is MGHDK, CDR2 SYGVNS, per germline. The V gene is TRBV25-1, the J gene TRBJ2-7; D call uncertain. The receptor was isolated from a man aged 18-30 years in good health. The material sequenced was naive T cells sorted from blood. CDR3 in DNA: TGTGCCAGTGCGCTCTATTACGAGCAGTACTTC. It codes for CASALYYEQYF.